The entry below gives a single TCR beta chain sequence along with its context. A junction boundary mismatches the germline segment, possibly from a read error. Germline values: CDR1 LNHDA, CDR2 SQIVND (reference sequence). This CDR3 contains 12 residues. The data are from a study of T cell repertoires in cytomegalovirus infection. Each CDR3 protein is one row after TCRdb ran MiXCR on the reads. The sample yields 150,000 to 200,000 distinct CDR3 sequences, about 30% seen once. Input material: PBMCs. This TCR was sampled from a human donor in good health (CMV status not recorded). Some clones in this sample may be carry-over from other donors' samples. This chain joins TRBV19 and TRBJ1-2, with D possibly TRBD1 on 6 matching bases. CDR3 protein: CASSSGVYSYTF. The CDR3 coding sequence is TGTGCCAGTAGCTCAGGGGTCTATAGCTACACCTTC. Supplemented by reference TRBV19 and TRBJ1-2, the full variable domain reads DGGITQSPKYLFRKEGQNVTLSCEQNLNHDAMYWYRQDPGQGLRLIYYSQIVNDFQKGDIAEGYSVSREKKESFPLTVTSAQKNPTAFYLCASSSGVYSYTFGSGTRLTVV.